Following are 8 T cell receptor beta chains from one sample sequenced in a study of blood T cells in healthy people across ages (dated by TCRdb to about 2015). Library preparation was by 5' RACE. This sample was sequenced with an Illumina HiSeq 2500. A second roughly 6 to 11 cycle PCR used a sample-barcoded 5' primer and a J-beta primer mix. TCRdb reran the public reads through fastp at Q25 and MiXCR, keeping productive beta chains. Merged by CDR3 protein, the rows form single entries marked with the most common genes and DNA. Across this sample there are about 1.7 million distinct CDR3 sequences, with roughly 27% seen only once. The ten largest make up about 8% of the sample. Input material: blood. These receptors came from a young woman in good health.

The chain joins TRBV7-2 to TRBJ2-5, with 10 positions matching TRBD1. V shed 4 bases, J shed 6 bases, and the junction held 8 bases outside the gene matches. Germline V gene lookup returns CDR1 SGHTA and CDR2 FQGNSA. This CDR3 has 15 amino acids. The CDR3 region has the DNA TGTGCCAGCAGCTCCAGGGACAGGGGAAGTAAGACCCAGTACTTC. This encodes CASSSRDRGSKTQYF.

This clonotype was seen repeatedly, ten times or more. The genes are TRBV10-3 and TRBJ2-3; 9 bases line up with TRBD1. The V segment lost 7 bases and the J segment 4 bases; nucleotides outside the gene matches: 9. The CDR3 is made up of 15 amino acids. The germline V gene encodes CDR1 ENHRY and CDR2 SYGVKD. CDR3 sequence: CAITPGTGRADTQYF. As DNA, the CDR3 is TGTGCCATCACCCCCGGGACAGGGAGGGCAGATACGCAGTATTTT.

V usage is TRBV12-3 or TRBV12-4 and J usage is TRBJ2-2; 7 bases match TRBD2. The CDR3 is 17 residues long. V lost 5 bases to trimming and J lost 6 bases; unmatched junction nucleotides: 15. For the CDR3, the DNA is TGTGCCAGCAGTCCTTTGGCGGGAGTTCCTTCGGCCGGGGAGCTGTTTTTT. This sequence encodes CASSPLAGVPSAGELFF.

The V and J genes are TRBV11-2 and TRBJ2-7; weak D call: TRBD1 (6 bases). CDR1 and CDR2 from the germline V gene are SGHAT and FQNNGV. This CDR3 has 17 residues. The V gene lost 4 bases and the J gene lost 6 bases, with 25 bases spanning the gap. The CDR3 loop reads CASSSPKDGNQGFEQYF. In nucleotides, the CDR3 is TGTGCCAGCAGCTCCCCCAAGGACGGAAATCAGGGGTTCGAGCAGTACTTC.

The chain is built from TRBV5-1 and TRBJ1-6; D remains unclear. This CDR3 contains 14 residues. Trimming removed 4 bases at V and 9 bases at J, with 14 bases between. CDR1 SGHRS and CDR2 YFSETQ come from the germline V gene. CDR3 in amino acids: CASSDTSHGSPLHF. Here the CDR3 DNA reads TGCGCCAGCAGCGATACATCCCACGGTTCACCCCTCCACTTT. The variable domain in full, with the rest retrieved from reference TRBV5-1 and TRBJ1-6, is KAGVTQTPRYLIKTRGQQVTLSCSPISGHRSVSWYQQTPGQGLQFLFEYFSETQRNKGNFPGRFSGRQFSNSRSEMNVSTLELGDSALYLCASSDTSHGSPLHFGNGTRLTVT.

This clonotype has only a few counts. This chain links TRBV30 with TRBJ2-7, with D possibly matching TRBD2 (5 bases). Trimming cost V 3 bases and J 4 bases, with 16 bases left between them. CDR3 length: 14 amino acids. Germline CDR1 is GTSNPN and CDR2 is SVGIG (reference sequence). The CDR3 nucleotides read TGTGCCTGGAGGGCCCGGGGTGTCTCTTACGAGCAGTACTTC. Residues: CAWRARGVSYEQYF.

Ten or more counts support this clonotype. V gene TRBV5-1 combines with J gene TRBJ1-1; 8 nucleotides match TRBD1. Trimming took 0 bases from V and 5 from J; bases not matched to a gene: 3. CDR3 length: 14 residues. The germline CDR1 and CDR2 sequences are SGHRS and YFSETQ. Here the CDR3 reads CASSLGQGRTEAFF. CDR3 bases: TGCGCCAGCAGCTTGGGACAGGGGAGAACTGAAGCTTTCTTT. Filled out from reference TRBV5-1 and TRBJ1-1, the complete variable domain reads KAGVTQTPRYLIKTRGQQVTLSCSPISGHRSVSWYQQTPGQGLQFLFEYFSETQRNKGNFPGRFSGRQFSNSRSEMNVSTLELGDSALYLCASSLGQGRTEAFFGQGTRLTVV.

V gene TRBV5-1 combines with J gene TRBJ1-2; 9 bases map to TRBD1. The germline V gene encodes CDR1 SGHRS and CDR2 YFSETQ. CDR3 size: 14 residues. V lost 3 bases and J lost 8; bases outside the gene matches: 8. The CDR3 loop is CASSSAGTGKGYTF. The CDR3 nucleotides read TGCGCCAGCAGCTCAGCAGGGACAGGGAAGGGCTACACCTTC.